Listed below are T cell receptor beta chains from one sample, sequenced in a study of blood T cell repertoires in COVID-19. Data came from immunoSEQ multiplex PCR; TCRdb stores just in-frame clones and leaves some out. The sample includes 95,000 to 150,000 clones, roughly 85% of them seen just once. The specimen was peripheral blood. These receptors were obtained from a man older than 75 with active or convalescent COVID-19. Each CDR3 is given with its conserved first and last residue. D genes are given only for firm matches. Clone size appears in some rows only: once, few, many, or a class for an expanded clone.

length,size,J,V,D,CDR3,DNA
15,.,TRBJ1-2,TRBV6-5,.,CASSYSFGSFYGYTF,TGTGCCAGCAGTTACTCTTTCGGGAGCTTCTATGGCTACACCTTC
18,.,TRBJ2-7,TRBV23-1,TRBD2,CASSHSGLAGVNSYEQYF,TGCGCCAGCAGTCACTCGGGACTAGCGGGCGTAAACTCCTACGAGCAGTACTTC
14,once,TRBJ1-2,TRBV13,.,CASSFLTGSDGYTF,TGTGCCAGCAGCTTTTTAACAGGCTCAGATGGCTACACCTTC
16,.,TRBJ2-6,TRBV27,.,CASSPSGSTGANVLTF,TGTGCCAGCAGTCCGTCAGGGTCTACTGGGGCCAACGTCCTGACTTTC
14,.,TRBJ1-2,TRBV2,.,CASSEHRTADGYTF,TGTGCCAGCAGTGAACACCGGACAGCCGATGGCTACACCTTC
12,.,TRBJ2-1,TRBV30,.,CAWSVSRNEQFF,TGTGCCTGGAGTGTAAGCCGGAATGAGCAGTTCTTC
14,.,TRBJ1-2,TRBV6-5,TRBD1,CASVRGDRVWGYTF,TGTGCCAGCGTACGGGGGGACAGGGTGTGGGGCTACACCTTC
15,.,TRBJ2-2,TRBV19,TRBD1,CASTQKGQITGELFF,TGTGCCAGTACCCAGAAGGGACAGATCACCGGGGAGCTGTTTTTT
13,.,TRBJ1-2,TRBV19,TRBD1,CASSPGQGNGYTF,TGTGCCAGTAGTCCGGGACAGGGCAATGGCTACACCTTC
14,.,TRBJ1-1,TRBV5-4,.,CASGPGPGSTEAFF,TGTGCCAGCGGTCCGGGACCCGGGAGCACTGAAGCTTTCTTT
17,.,TRBJ2-1,TRBV24-1,.,CATSGSAELSSYNEQFF,TGTGCCACCAGCGGATCAGCGGAACTAAGCTCCTACAATGAGCAGTTCTTC
14,.,TRBJ1-1,TRBV27,.,CASRKSGVNTEAFF,TGTGCCAGCAGGAAATCAGGGGTCAACACTGAAGCTTTCTTT
14,few,TRBJ1-6,TRBV6-5,TRBD1,CASCRDRIESPLHF,TGTGCCAGCTGCCGGGACAGGATTGAGTCACCCCTCCACTTT
11,.,TRBJ1-1,TRBV20-1,.,CSAQREVEAFF,TGCAGTGCCCAGAGGGAGGTCGAAGCTTTCTTT
15,once,TRBJ1-5,TRBV6-5,.,CASSPRGLAYQPQHF,TGTGCCAGCAGCCCCCGAGGGCTGGCATATCAGCCCCAGCATTTT
14,.,TRBJ2-5,TRBV9,TRBD2,CASNLAGGHETQYF,TGTGCCAGCAACCTAGCGGGGGGGCACGAGACCCAGTACTTC
15,.,TRBJ2-7,TRBV5-6,.,CASSSVRGRTYEQYF,TGTGCCAGCAGCAGCGTTAGGGGAAGAACCTACGAGCAGTACTTC
14,.,TRBJ1-5,TRBV18,TRBD1,CASSTQGAGQPQHF,TGTGCCAGCTCCACACAGGGGGCGGGTCAGCCCCAGCATTTT
14,.,TRBJ2-1,TRBV4-3,.,CASSQVARYNEQFF,TGCGCCAGCAGCCAAGTTGCTAGATACAATGAGCAGTTCTTC
16,.,TRBJ2-1,TRBV3-1/TRBV3-2,TRBD2,CASSQAFSGRRDEQFF,TGTGCCAGCAGCCAAGCCTTTAGCGGGAGACGGGATGAGCAGTTCTTC
14,few,TRBJ1-2,TRBV4-3,.,CASSQERGSYGYTF,TGCGCCAGCAGCCAAGAAAGGGGTTCCTATGGCTACACCTTC
15,.,TRBJ2-7,TRBV21-1,.,CASSKMGDRPYEQYF,TGTGCCAGCAGCAAAATGGGGGACAGGCCCTACGAGCAGTACTTC
17,.,TRBJ2-3,TRBV24-1,.,CATSDPAGVLAPDTQYF,TGTGCCACCAGTGATCCCGCAGGGGTCCTCGCCCCAGATACGCAGTATTTT
14,.,TRBJ2-1,TRBV7-3,TRBD2,CASSFSGSSNEQFF,TGTGCCAGCAGCTTTAGCGGGAGTAGTAATGAGCAGTTCTTC
16,.,TRBJ2-7,TRBV15,.,CATSRADTSRTYEQYF,TGTGCCACCAGCAGAGCAGATACCTCTCGAACCTACGAGCAGTACTTC
14,.,TRBJ1-1,TRBV6-6,.,CASSTPGRNTEAFF,TGTGCCAGCAGTACCCCTGGGAGGAACACTGAAGCTTTCTTT
16,.,TRBJ1-5,TRBV28,.,CASSFSGKSSNQPQHF,TGTGCCAGCAGTTTTTCAGGGAAGTCTAGCAATCAGCCCCAGCATTTT
14,.,TRBJ1-6,TRBV7-8,TRBD1,CASSTTGGISPLHF,TGTGCCAGCAGCACAACAGGGGGCATTTCACCCCTCCACTTT
15,.,TRBJ1-2,TRBV5-1,.,CASSPQRQNPYGYTF,TGCGCCAGCAGCCCGCAGCGACAGAATCCCTATGGCTACACCTTC
15,.,TRBJ2-3,TRBV19,TRBD2,CASSIRLAGADTQYF,TGTGCCAGTAGTATCCGGCTAGCGGGAGCAGATACGCAGTATTTT
14,.,TRBJ1-5,TRBV19,.,CASSIFDRDQPQHF,TGTGCCAGTAGTATCTTCGACAGAGATCAGCCCCAGCATTTT
14,.,TRBJ1-1,TRBV5-1,TRBD1,CASDSGTGVAEAFF,TGCGCCAGTGACTCCGGGACAGGGGTCGCTGAAGCTTTCTTT
13,.,TRBJ1-2,TRBV28,TRBD1,CAVGQGANYGYTF,TGTGCAGTTGGGCAGGGGGCTAACTATGGCTACACCTTC
13,.,TRBJ1-1,TRBV6-2/TRBV6-3,.,CASSDSPNTEAFF,TGTGCCAGCAGTGACAGTCCGAACACTGAAGCTTTCTTT
16,.,TRBJ1-6,TRBV18,TRBD1,CASSLERGRKGSPLHF,TGTGCCAGCTCCCTCGAGAGGGGGCGCAAGGGATCACCCCTCCACTTT
11,.,TRBJ1-4,TRBV6-5,.,CASSPARGMFF,TGTGCCAGCAGCCCAGCCCGAGGGATGTTTTTT
14,.,TRBJ2-7,TRBV3-1/TRBV3-2,.,CASSRTLGIYEQYF,TGTGCCAGCAGCAGGACGCTCGGGATCTACGAGCAGTACTTC
14,.,TRBJ1-5,TRBV9,.,CASSAGVSNQPQHF,TGTGCCAGCAGCGCCGGGGTATCAAATCAGCCCCAGCATTTT
12,.,TRBJ2-7,TRBV14,.,CASSLVPREQYF,TGTGCCAGCAGCCTGGTACCTCGGGAGCAGTACTTC
16,.,TRBJ1-6,TRBV9,TRBD1,CASSPNPGTGDSPLHF,TGTGCCAGCAGCCCAAACCCGGGGACAGGGGATTCACCCCTCCACTTT
12,.,TRBJ1-5,TRBV29-1,TRBD1,CSAGQGGQPQHF,TGCAGCGCTGGACAGGGAGGTCAGCCCCAGCATTTT
12,.,TRBJ2-7,TRBV7-9,.,CASSLENYEQYF,TGTGCCAGCAGCTTGGAGAACTACGAGCAGTACTTC
13,.,TRBJ2-3,TRBV5-1,.,CASSPLQGDTQYF,TGCGCCAGCAGCCCTTTACAGGGAGATACGCAGTATTTT